These T cell receptor beta chains were read from a single sample in a study of T cell responses to AZD1222 COVID-19 vaccine. Profiling relied on immunoSEQ multiplex PCR, and the TCRdb table lists in-frame clones only, not all of them. The sample lists 90,000 to 100,000 clones; around nine tenths were seen once. The source material was peripheral blood, sampled on day 0 of AZD1222 vaccination. These TCRs come from an adult in good health. CDR3s include the opening cysteine and the closing phenylalanine or tryptophan. The D gene is left open where the match is weak. Only part of the rows carry a size: once, few, many, or a class if the clone is expanded.

j_call v_call clone_size d_call cdr3_nt cdr3_aa
TRBJ1-4 TRBV27 NA NA TGTGCCAGCAGTCCGGGCCAGGAGGGGCTGACTAATGAAAAACTGTTTTTT CASSPGQEGLTNEKLFF
TRBJ1-1 TRBV5-1 NA NA TGTGCCAGCATTCTGAACACTGAAGCTTTCTTT CASILNTEAFF
TRBJ1-5 TRBV6-2/TRBV6-3 NA NA TGTGCCAGCAGTTACCGGGCAGATAATCAGCCCCAGCATTTT CASSYRADNQPQHF
TRBJ2-2 TRBV7-6 NA NA TGTGCCAGCAGCCGGGACTCCCTTGGGGGCAACACCGGGGAGCTGTTTTTT CASSRDSLGGNTGELFF
TRBJ2-5 TRBV24-1 NA NA TGTGCCACCAGTGATTTTAAGGGTGTTATAGAGACCCAGTACTTC CATSDFKGVIETQYF
TRBJ2-4 TRBV12-3/TRBV12-4 NA TRBD1 TGTGCCAGCATCGGGACAGGGTCAAACATTCAGTACTTC CASIGTGSNIQYF
TRBJ1-6 TRBV4-2 once TRBD1 TGTGCCAGCAGCCAAGATTGGACAGGGGAGAGGGCCCTCCACTTT CASSQDWTGERALHF
TRBJ2-3 TRBV7-3 NA TRBD1 TGTGCCAGCAGCTCACAGGGACAGAACACAGATACGCAGTATTTT CASSSQGQNTDTQYF
TRBJ2-3 TRBV29-1 NA NA TGCAGCGTCCAGGCAGATACGCAGTATTTT CSVQADTQYF
TRBJ1-3 TRBV18 once NA TGTGCCAGCTCACCCACACAGCACTCTGGAAACACCATATATTTT CASSPTQHSGNTIYF
TRBJ1-1 TRBV4-3 NA NA TGCGCCAGCAGCCAAGATTCCAGGGCGGAAGCTTTCTTT CASSQDSRAEAFF
TRBJ1-1 TRBV9 NA TRBD1 TGTGCCAGCAGCGGACAGGGTAACACTGAAGCTTTCTTT CASSGQGNTEAFF
TRBJ1-6 TRBV6-5 NA NA TGTGCCAGCAGGCCCAAGGGGAACCGGGTCTCACCCCTCCACTTT CASRPKGNRVSPLHF
TRBJ1-1 TRBV19 NA NA TGTGCCAGTTTCGGGACTCGGGCCGGAAACACTGAAGCTTTCTTT CASFGTRAGNTEAFF
TRBJ1-2 TRBV7-2 once NA TGTGCCAGCAGCCCCACGGGTCACCCGGGCTACACCTTC CASSPTGHPGYTF
TRBJ1-6 TRBV7-2 NA NA TGTGCCAGCAGCTTAGGACAGAATAATTCACCCCTCCACTTT CASSLGQNNSPLHF
TRBJ2-1 TRBV15 once TRBD2 TGTGCCACCAGCAGAGGGCGGGAGGCACCCTACAATGAGCAGTTCTTC CATSRGREAPYNEQFF
TRBJ2-7 TRBV7-6 NA TRBD1 TGTGCCAGCACCTTAGGACAGGGTGGCGAGCAGTACTTC CASTLGQGGEQYF
TRBJ2-5 TRBV4-3 once TRBD1 TGCGCCAGCAGCCGAGACAGGGGTTTTCAAGAGACCCAGTACTTC CASSRDRGFQETQYF
TRBJ2-2 TRBV5-6 few NA TGTGCCAGCAGCTTGGGGATGGGCGCAGGCTACGCCGGGGAGCTGTTTTTT CASSLGMGAGYAGELFF
TRBJ2-3 TRBV4-3 few TRBD2 TGCGCCAGCAGCCGCGGGGGAATAGCGGGACGCACAGATACGCAGTATTTT CASSRGGIAGRTDTQYF
TRBJ2-5 TRBV12-2 NA NA TGTGCAAGTCGCTTAGAGCGGGTAGAGACCCAGTACTTC CASRLERVETQYF
TRBJ1-2 TRBV5-6 few NA TGTGCCAGCACCCCTTGGCAGGGAAGTGGCTACACCTTC CASTPWQGSGYTF
TRBJ1-2 TRBV7-9 NA NA TGTGCCAGCAGCTTCGAGGTAGCTGGCTACACCTTC CASSFEVAGYTF
TRBJ1-6 TRBV30 once TRBD1 TGTGCCTGGAGTCCCGCCCCGGGACAGCCTAATTCACCCCTCCACTTT CAWSPAPGQPNSPLHF
TRBJ2-3 TRBV9 NA NA TGTGCCAGCAGCGAATCCGGGGGGCGATCTAGCACAGATACGCAGTATTTT CASSESGGRSSTDTQYF
TRBJ1-2 TRBV24-1 NA NA TGTGCCACCAGCCCGGGGGGCAATGGCTACACCTTC CATSPGGNGYTF
TRBJ1-2 TRBV9 few NA TGTGCCAGCAGCGAACCCGGTGGGTTTGACTATGGCTACACCTTC CASSEPGGFDYGYTF
TRBJ2-7 TRBV6-5 NA NA TGTGCCAGCAGTTACGAGGGGTACGAGCAGTACTTC CASSYEGYEQYF
TRBJ1-2 TRBV7-2 NA NA TGTGCCAGCAGCTTAGAGTACGCCTTGGAGCCCGGCTACACCTTC CASSLEYALEPGYTF
TRBJ2-7 TRBV15 NA NA TGTGCCACCAGCAGAGATTGGCAGGGAACGGAATACGAGCAGTACTTC CATSRDWQGTEYEQYF
TRBJ2-3 TRBV4-3 NA TRBD2 TGCGCCAGCAGCCCGCGACTAGCCGCAGATACGCAGTATTTT CASSPRLAADTQYF
TRBJ1-1 TRBV7-9 NA NA TGTGCCAGCAGCCCTCCCGTTGGTGAAGCTTTCTTT CASSPPVGEAFF
TRBJ2-1 TRBV7-8 NA NA TGTGCCAGCAGCTCCCGGTTGGGGATTGAGCAGTTCTTC CASSSRLGIEQFF
TRBJ1-2 TRBV12-5 NA TRBD1 TGTGCTAGTGGTTTCGACAGGGCTGGCTACACCTTC CASGFDRAGYTF
TRBJ2-7 TRBV7-6 NA TRBD1 TGTGCCAGCAGCCATAATCCCGGGACAGGGACCTACGAGCAGTACTTC CASSHNPGTGTYEQYF
TRBJ2-1 TRBV7-7 NA TRBD2 TGTGCTAGGGGACTAGCGGGAGGCGATGAGCAGTTCTTC CARGLAGGDEQFF
TRBJ1-2 TRBV14 NA NA TGTGCCAGCAGCCAAGATTCCAGGGGAGTCTATGGCTACACCTTC CASSQDSRGVYGYTF
TRBJ2-5 TRBV27 NA NA TGTGCCAGCAGTTTTTCTAGGTGGGAGACCCAGTACTTC CASSFSRWETQYF
TRBJ1-5 TRBV5-6 NA NA TGTGCCAGCAGCTTGAGGGGGACGGGCAATCAGCCCCAGCATTTT CASSLRGTGNQPQHF
TRBJ2-6 TRBV4-3 once TRBD1 TGCGCCAGCAGCCACAGACAGGGTAGCTCTGGGGCCAACGTCCTGACTTTC CASSHRQGSSGANVLTF
TRBJ1-4 TRBV10-3 NA NA TGTGCCATACAGGACCGAGGTGAAAAACTGTTTTTT CAIQDRGEKLFF
TRBJ1-1 TRBV6-4 few TRBD1 TGTGCCAGCAGTGAGTACAGGGGGGGGAACACTGAAGCTTTCTTT CASSEYRGGNTEAFF
TRBJ1-2 TRBV30 NA NA TGTGCCTGGAGTTCCAGGGGAGGGTTGATAAAGTCTAACTATGGCTACACCTTC CAWSSRGGLIKSNYGYTF
TRBJ2-5 TRBV24-1 NA NA TGTGCCACCACCGACGGGGGTGATACCCAGTACTTC CATTDGGDTQYF
TRBJ1-5 TRBV2 NA NA TGTGCCAGCAGTGGTAGGCAAAGAGAGCAGCCCCAGCATTTT CASSGRQREQPQHF